This T cell receptor beta chain comes out of a study of long-term antiretroviral therapy in people with HIV. Whole-study results and caveats: Diversity measured after ART increased yet remained under transplant donor controls. In the period from the mid-2000s to the late 2010s, blood was collected, possibly under older ART regimens.

About this clone: Its antigen is not known.

Without exception, participants with HIV were treated in the United States. The authors ran the immunoSEQ assay, v3.0, at survey level. The method was immunoSEQ multiplex PCR; TCRdb's version includes in-frame clones alone and lacks a portion of them. The sample has more than 10,000 clones; roughly nine tenths are singletons. Sequencing used unsorted PBMCs, obtained 2.1 years after starting antiretroviral therapy. The TCR sequence derives from a middle-aged woman with HIV.

CDR3 residues: CASLTEGDTQYF. CDR3 nucleotides: TGTGCTAGTTTAACGGAGGGAGATACGCAGTATTTT. The chain combines TRBV12-5 with TRBJ2-3, with D possibly TRBD2 on 6 matching bases. Trimming removed 8 bases from V and 5 bases from J, with 11 bases in between. The CDR3 length is 12 residues. Germline CDR1 is LGHNT and CDR2 is FRNRAP.